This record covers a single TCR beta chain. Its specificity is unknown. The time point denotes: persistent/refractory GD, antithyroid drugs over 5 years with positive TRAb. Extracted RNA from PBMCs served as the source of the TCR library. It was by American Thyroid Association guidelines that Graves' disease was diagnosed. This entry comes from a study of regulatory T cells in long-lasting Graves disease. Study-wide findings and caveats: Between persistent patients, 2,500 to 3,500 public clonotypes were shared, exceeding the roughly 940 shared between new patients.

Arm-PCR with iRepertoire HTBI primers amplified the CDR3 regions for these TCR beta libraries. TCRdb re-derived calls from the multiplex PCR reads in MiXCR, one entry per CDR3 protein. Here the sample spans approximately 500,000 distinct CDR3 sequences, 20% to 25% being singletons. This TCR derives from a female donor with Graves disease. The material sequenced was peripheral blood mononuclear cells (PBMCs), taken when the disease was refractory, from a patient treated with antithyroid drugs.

The CDR3 region is CSVEGFEEENYGYTF. CDR3 nucleotide sequence: TGCAGCGTTGAAGGTTTCGAAGAGGAGAACTATGGCTACACCTTC. The rearrangement uses TRBV29-1 and TRBJ1-2, with D uncertain. The CDR3 has 15 residues. CDR1 SQVTM and CDR2 ANQGSEA come from the germline V gene. Trimming took 1 base from V and 2 from J, leaving 14 bases between them.